This is a list of T cell receptor beta chains from one sample in a study of post-analysis software for immune sequencing data. One entry per CDR3 protein, called by TCRdb with MiXCR from the PCR reads. The repertoire has roughly 430,000 distinct CDR3 sequences, about 40% of them found once; the top ten carry approximately 7.1%. Sequencing used blood. The receptors derive from a girl under 10 years old with multiple sclerosis. CDR3s include the opening cysteine and the closing phenylalanine or tryptophan. The D gene is left open where the match is weak. Size is stated for part of the rows, as once, few or many counts, or as a class when the clone is expanded.

clone size,J gene,D gene,V gene,CDR3 DNA,CDR3 protein
few,TRBJ2-7,-,TRBV4-3,TGCGCCAGCAGCCTTCAGGGGAATGAGCAGTACTTC,CASSLQGNEQYF
-,TRBJ1-5,-,TRBV4-1,TGCGCCAGCAGCCAAGGGGGCAGCCTCTGGCCCCAGCATTTT,CASSQGGSLWPQHF
few,TRBJ1-1,-,TRBV7-2,TGTGCCAGCAGCTTAGCCAGTCGGGGCCGGGGCTTGAACACTGAAGCTTTCTTT,CASSLASRGRGLNTEAFF
-,TRBJ1-2,-,TRBV13,TGTGCCAGCAGCTCCAAACAAGCGGGGAGGTGGGACTATGGCTACACCTTC,CASSSKQAGRWDYGYTF
-,TRBJ2-7,TRBD2,TRBV27,TGTGCCAGCAGTGTAACGGGGACTAGCGGGGGGGCCTACGAGCAGTACTTC,CASSVTGTSGGAYEQYF
-,TRBJ1-2,-,TRBV2,TGTGCCAGCAGTGAGGTAGGGGAGTATGGCTACACCTTC,CASSEVGEYGYTF
-,TRBJ1-5,-,TRBV28,TGTGCCAGCAGTCTATCCGGGACACGGAATCAGCCCCAGCATTTT,CASSLSGTRNQPQHF
-,TRBJ1-1,-,TRBV19,TGTGCCAGTAGTATACGAGGGGTTGAAGCTTTCTTT,CASSIRGVEAFF
-,TRBJ2-4,-,TRBV15,TGTGCCACCAGCAGAGGTGGGGTACGGCCGTCTTACAATGAGCAGTACTTC,CATSRGGVRPSYNEQYF
few,TRBJ1-2,TRBD1,TRBV28,TGTGCCAGCAGTTTATCCCCGGGACAGAGAAACTATGGCTACACCTTC,CASSLSPGQRNYGYTF
-,TRBJ2-7,TRBD1,TRBV5-1,TGCGCCAGCAGCCGGAGGACAGGCCCGTCCTCCTACGAGCAGTACTTC,CASSRRTGPSSYEQYF
once,TRBJ2-5,TRBD1,TRBV5-1,TGCGCCAGCAGCGAAAGGACAGGGAAAGAGACCCAGTACTTC,CASSERTGKETQYF
-,TRBJ2-6,-,TRBV5-1,TGCGCCAGCAGGCCAACGATGGGAGCCGGGGCCAACGTCCTGACTTTC,CASRPTMGAGANVLTF
few,TRBJ1-6,-,TRBV12-3/TRBV12-4,TGTGCCAGCAGTTCAGGGGTGCGGTCACCCCTCCACTTT,CASSSGVRSPLHF
few,TRBJ2-4,-,TRBV9,TGTGCCAGCAGCGCGGACGGCGACATTCAGTACTTC,CASSADGDIQYF
few,TRBJ1-2,TRBD1,TRBV4-1,TGCGCCAGCAGCCAAGCGACAGGGGCGGACGGCTACACCTTC,CASSQATGADGYTF
-,TRBJ2-7,-,TRBV28,TGTGCCAGCAGTTTAACCGGGTTCCTTAACTACGAGCAGTACTTC,CASSLTGFLNYEQYF
few,TRBJ2-7,-,TRBV12-5,TGTGCTAGTGGTTTGGTACTTGCCGGGAGCCCCTTTCCTGACGAGCAGTACTTC,CASGLVLAGSPFPDEQYF
-,TRBJ2-3,-,TRBV28,TGTGCCAGCAGTTTTTTGCTAACCGAACCACGAAAGGAAAGCACAGATACGCAGTATTTT,CASSFLLTEPRKESTDTQYF
-,TRBJ1-6,TRBD1,TRBV6-2/TRBV6-3,TGTGCCAGCAGTAGCTCCGGGACAGGGGATAATTCACCCCTCCACTTT,CASSSSGTGDNSPLHF
-,TRBJ2-4,-,TRBV5-1,TGCGCCAGCAGCTCCCAAAAACCGACAGGTCGTCCTGCCAAAAACATTCAGTACTTC,CASSSQKPTGRPAKNIQYF
-,TRBJ2-7,-,TRBV27,TGTGCCAGCAGCGATTTGGACCACTCCTACGAGCAGTACTTC,CASSDLDHSYEQYF
-,TRBJ1-6,-,TRBV12-3/TRBV12-4,TGTGCCAGCAGTGAGGGAAATTCACCCCTCCACTTT,CASSEGNSPLHF
few,TRBJ1-6,-,TRBV20-1,TGCAGTGCTCCTACGACACCTTCCCCTAATTCACCCCTCCACTTT,CSAPTTPSPNSPLHF
-,TRBJ2-7,-,TRBV6-5,TGTGCCAGCAGTTCCTACCGGGACATCTACGAGCAGTACTTC,CASSSYRDIYEQYF
-,TRBJ1-1,-,TRBV13,TGTGCCAGCAGCTTATTGCCGGGTTCAAACACTGAAGCTTTCTTT,CASSLLPGSNTEAFF
-,TRBJ2-7,-,TRBV6-5,TGTGCCAGTCAGGGAAACTCCTACGAGCAGTACTTC,CASQGNSYEQYF
-,TRBJ2-3,TRBD2,TRBV4-1,TGCGCCAGCAGCCGACTAGCGGGAGAGGCAGATACGCAGTATTTT,CASSRLAGEADTQYF
-,TRBJ2-7,-,TRBV27,TGTGCCAGCAGTTTATCGCACAGGGACGGCTACGAGCAGTACTTC,CASSLSHRDGYEQYF
-,TRBJ2-7,-,TRBV9,TGTGCCAGCAGCGTAGCTTCAGGGGCCAACTACGAGCAGTACTTC,CASSVASGANYEQYF
-,TRBJ2-3,-,TRBV29-1,TGCAGCGTTGAAGGGGGAACAGATACGCAGTATTTT,CSVEGGTDTQYF
-,TRBJ1-1,TRBD1,TRBV12-3/TRBV12-4,TGTGCCAGCAGGGACAGGATGAACACTGAAGCTTTCTTT,CASRDRMNTEAFF
few,TRBJ2-3,TRBD1,TRBV20-1,TGCAGTGCTAGCCGGACAGGACTTAGCGCAGATACGCAGTATTTT,CSASRTGLSADTQYF
large,TRBJ2-7,-,TRBV7-6,TGTGCCAGCAGCTCCGGGTGGGAGCAGTACTTC,CASSSGWEQYF
few,TRBJ2-5,-,TRBV12-3/TRBV12-4,TGTGCCAGCAGTTTGATAGAAGAGGCCCAGTACTTC,CASSLIEEAQYF
-,TRBJ2-1,TRBD2,TRBV12-3/TRBV12-4,TGTGCCAGCAGTTTGGGTTTCCTTACTAGCGCCTCCTACAATGAGCAGTTCTTC,CASSLGFLTSASYNEQFF
-,TRBJ1-2,-,TRBV5-5,TGTGCCAGCAGCTTGGACTCAGGGCGGATGAGCTATGGCTACACCTTC,CASSLDSGRMSYGYTF
-,TRBJ2-5,TRBD1,TRBV7-7,TGTGCTAGCAGCTCAGGGACAGGGCTGCAAGAGACCCAGTACTTC,CASSSGTGLQETQYF
-,TRBJ1-5,TRBD1,TRBV5-5,TGTGCCAGCAACCAGCAAGGGGGCTGGGGCAATCAGCCCCAGCATTTT,CASNQQGGWGNQPQHF
-,TRBJ1-5,-,TRBV5-1,TGCGCCAGCAGCTTGGACAGTCACAGCAATCAGCCCCAGCATTTT,CASSLDSHSNQPQHF
few,TRBJ2-1,TRBD1,TRBV7-3,TGTGCCAGCAGCCCCGGGACAGGTTCCCACAATGAGCAGTTCTTC,CASSPGTGSHNEQFF
-,TRBJ2-3,-,TRBV12-3/TRBV12-4,TGTGCCAGCAGTCCCAGGCCGGGACTTTTCACAGATACGCAGTATTTT,CASSPRPGLFTDTQYF
few,TRBJ2-1,-,TRBV29-1,TGCAGCGTTGATAGGCGCCTTAGAAGCAATGAGCAGTTCTTC,CSVDRRLRSNEQFF
-,TRBJ1-1,-,TRBV7-3,TGTGCCAGCAGCTTAGGCATGGCCCGGGGTGGCACTGAAGCTTTCTTT,CASSLGMARGGTEAFF
few,TRBJ2-3,-,TRBV29-1,TGCAGCGCCGACCCCGGGATTCACACAGATACGCAGTATTTT,CSADPGIHTDTQYF
few,TRBJ2-6,TRBD2,TRBV12-3/TRBV12-4,TGTGCCAGTTGTGGGGGGGTCACGCTCTCTGGGGCCAACGTCCTGACTTTC,CASCGGVTLSGANVLTF
-,TRBJ2-7,TRBD2,TRBV3-1,TGTGCCAGCAGAACAGCGGGAGTCTACGAGCAGTACTTC,CASRTAGVYEQYF
few,TRBJ2-7,TRBD2,TRBV11-2,TGTGCCAGCAGCCGACGACTAGCTTCCTACGAGCAGTACTTC,CASSRRLASYEQYF
few,TRBJ2-1,-,TRBV7-2,TGTGCCAGCAGCGGCGTACACTATGAGCAGTTCTTC,CASSGVHYEQFF
few,TRBJ2-5,-,TRBV29-1,TGCAGCGTCGAGTCGATAGGCCAAGAGACCCAGTACTTC,CSVESIGQETQYF
-,TRBJ2-7,TRBD1,TRBV5-6,TGTGCCAGCAGCTGGGACAGGGGAAAAGTTGTCTACGAGCAGTACTTC,CASSWDRGKVVYEQYF
-,TRBJ1-1,-,TRBV11-2,TGTGCCAGCAGCCCTCGACAGCCGGGCCAGAACACTGAAGCTTTCTTT,CASSPRQPGQNTEAFF
few,TRBJ2-7,-,TRBV14,TGTGCCAGCAGCCGAGGGATCACTACCCGGGATTACGAGCAGTACTTC,CASSRGITTRDYEQYF
-,TRBJ1-5,-,TRBV5-1,TGCGCCAGCAGCTTGGAGGTGGGACATCAGCCCCAGCATTTT,CASSLEVGHQPQHF
-,TRBJ1-2,-,TRBV6-6,TGTGCCAGTATCGAAGGGGGGCGCAATGGCTACACCTTC,CASIEGGRNGYTF
-,TRBJ2-7,-,TRBV4-1,TGCGCCAGCAGCCAAGCATCGGGGGGCCGGGACTACGAGCAGTACTTC,CASSQASGGRDYEQYF
-,TRBJ2-3,TRBD2,TRBV24-1,TGTGCCACCAGTGACCCCTTAGGGACTAGAGCAGATACGCAGTATTTT,CATSDPLGTRADTQYF
-,TRBJ2-1,TRBD1,TRBV20-1,TGCAGTGCTAGAGACGGGACAGGGAGATACAATGAGCAGTTCTTC,CSARDGTGRYNEQFF
-,TRBJ2-1,-,TRBV20-1,TGCAGTGCTAGATGGCCTACCACTAGTGGGTACAATGAGCAGTTCTTC,CSARWPTTSGYNEQFF